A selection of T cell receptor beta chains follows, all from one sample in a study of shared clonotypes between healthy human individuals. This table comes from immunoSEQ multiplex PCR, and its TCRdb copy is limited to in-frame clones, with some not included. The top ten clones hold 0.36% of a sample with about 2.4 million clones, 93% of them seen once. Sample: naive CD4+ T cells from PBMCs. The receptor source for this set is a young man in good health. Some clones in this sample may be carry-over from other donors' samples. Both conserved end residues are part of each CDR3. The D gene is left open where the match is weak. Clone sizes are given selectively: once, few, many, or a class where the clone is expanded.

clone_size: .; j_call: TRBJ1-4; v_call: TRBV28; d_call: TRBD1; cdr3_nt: TGTGCCAGCAGATCAGAGTTGGGACAGGCTGAGGAAAAACTGTTTTTT; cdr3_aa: CASRSELGQAEEKLFF
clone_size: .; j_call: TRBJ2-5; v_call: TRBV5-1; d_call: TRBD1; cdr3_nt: TGCGCCAGCAGCTCCTCCGGGACAGGGTGGGGGGAGACCCAGTACTTC; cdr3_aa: CASSSSGTGWGETQYF
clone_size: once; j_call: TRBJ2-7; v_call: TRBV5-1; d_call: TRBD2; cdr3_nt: TGCGCCAGCAGCTTGGTCCTAGTCGGGGGGGCTGACGAGCAGTACTTC; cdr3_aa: CASSLVLVGGADEQYF
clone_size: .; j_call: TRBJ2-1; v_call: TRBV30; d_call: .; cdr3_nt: TGTGCCTGGGCCCCAGCCGGTGGAGGGTACAATGAGCAGTTCTTC; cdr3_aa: CAWAPAGGGYNEQFF
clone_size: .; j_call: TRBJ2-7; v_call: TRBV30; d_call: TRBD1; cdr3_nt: TGTGCCTGGACGACAGGGGGCAGGGAGCAGTACTTC; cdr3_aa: CAWTTGGREQYF
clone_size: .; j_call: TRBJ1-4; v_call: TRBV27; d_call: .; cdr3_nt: TGTGCCAGCAGTACCCGAAGGAGGGAAGATGAAAAACTGTTTTTT; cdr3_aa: CASSTRRREDEKLFF
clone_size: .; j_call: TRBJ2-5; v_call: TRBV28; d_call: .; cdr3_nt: TGTGCCAGCGGGGGGACTTGGGGTGAGACCCAGTACTTC; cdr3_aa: CASGGTWGETQYF
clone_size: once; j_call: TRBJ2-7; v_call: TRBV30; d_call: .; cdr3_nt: TGTGCCTGGAGTGGTGCTCGTTACGAGCAGTACTTC; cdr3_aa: CAWSGARYEQYF
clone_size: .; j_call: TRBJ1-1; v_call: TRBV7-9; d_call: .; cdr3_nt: TGTGCCAGCAGCTTCGGCCGGGACACTGAAGCTTTCTTT; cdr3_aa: CASSFGRDTEAFF
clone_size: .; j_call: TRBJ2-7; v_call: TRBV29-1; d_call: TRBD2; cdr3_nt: TGCAGCGCCTGGGGCGGGAGAGGTAACGAGCAGTACTTC; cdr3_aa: CSAWGGRGNEQYF
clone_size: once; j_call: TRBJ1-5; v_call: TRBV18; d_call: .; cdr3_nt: TGTGCCAGCTCTCAGGAACCTCCAACGTATAGCAATCAGCCCCAGCATTTT; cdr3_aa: CASSQEPPTYSNQPQHF
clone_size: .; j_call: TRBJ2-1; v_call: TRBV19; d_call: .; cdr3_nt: TGTGCCAGTAGGGGCAACAGGGCCTACTCCTACAATGAGCAGTTCTTC; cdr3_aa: CASRGNRAYSYNEQFF
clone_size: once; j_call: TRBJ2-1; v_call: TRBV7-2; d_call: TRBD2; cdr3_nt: TGTGCCAGCAGCTTCCGACTAGCGGGGGCCTACAATGAGCAGTTCTTC; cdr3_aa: CASSFRLAGAYNEQFF
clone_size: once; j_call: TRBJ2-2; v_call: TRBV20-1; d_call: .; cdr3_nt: TGCAGTGCTAGGAGGGTCGGGGAGCTGTTTTTT; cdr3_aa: CSARRVGELFF
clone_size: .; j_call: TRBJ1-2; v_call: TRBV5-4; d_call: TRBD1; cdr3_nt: TGTGCCAGCAGTCAGGGGGGAGCGGCCTATGGCTACACCTTC; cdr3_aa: CASSQGGAAYGYTF
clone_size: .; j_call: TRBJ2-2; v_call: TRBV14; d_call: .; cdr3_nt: TGTGCCAGCAGCCGATCCCGACAGAACACCGGGGAGCTGTTTTTT; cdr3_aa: CASSRSRQNTGELFF
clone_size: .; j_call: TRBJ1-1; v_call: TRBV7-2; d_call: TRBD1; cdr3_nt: TGTGCCAGCAGCCCCTGGACAGGGTCGAACACTGAAGCTTTCTTT; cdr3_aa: CASSPWTGSNTEAFF
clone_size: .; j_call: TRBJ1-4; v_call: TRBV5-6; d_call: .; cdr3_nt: TGTGCCAGCAGCCGGGACCGAGGCGAAAAACTGTTTTTT; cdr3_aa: CASSRDRGEKLFF
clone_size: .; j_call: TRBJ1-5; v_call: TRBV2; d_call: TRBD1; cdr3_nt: TGTGCCAGCAGCCTTTTGGACAGGGGCTACAATCAGCCCCAGCATTTT; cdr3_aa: CASSLLDRGYNQPQHF
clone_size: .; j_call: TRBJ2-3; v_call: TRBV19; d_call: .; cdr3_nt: TGTGCCAGTAGTATAGAGGGCCCAGGGGCAGATACGCAGTATTTT; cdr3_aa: CASSIEGPGADTQYF
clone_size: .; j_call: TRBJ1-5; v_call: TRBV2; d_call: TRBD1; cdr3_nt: TGTGCCAGCAGTCGTACAGGGGGAGGCAATCAGCCCCAGCATTTT; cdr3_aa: CASSRTGGGNQPQHF
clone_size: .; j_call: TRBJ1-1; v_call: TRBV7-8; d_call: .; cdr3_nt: TGTGCCAGCAAGTCGGTCAAGAACACTGAAGCTTTCTTT; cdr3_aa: CASKSVKNTEAFF
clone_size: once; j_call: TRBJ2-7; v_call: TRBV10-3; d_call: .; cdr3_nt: TGTGCCATCAGTGAGGGGCAGTCCTACGAGCAGTACTTC; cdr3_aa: CAISEGQSYEQYF
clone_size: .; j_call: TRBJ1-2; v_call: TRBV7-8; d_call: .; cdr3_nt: TGTGCCAGCAGCTTAGAAGGGTTTGGGGCATATGGCTACACCTTC; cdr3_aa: CASSLEGFGAYGYTF
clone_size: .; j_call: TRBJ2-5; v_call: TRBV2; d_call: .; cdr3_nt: TGTGCCAGCAGTGCTATCCCTAATACAGAAGAGACCCAGTACTTC; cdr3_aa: CASSAIPNTEETQYF
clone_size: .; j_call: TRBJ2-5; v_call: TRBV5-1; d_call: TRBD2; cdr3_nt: TGCGCCAGCAGCTTGTCCGAAAGCGGGAGCCGGAGACAGACCCAGTACTTC; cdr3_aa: CASSLSESGSRRQTQYF
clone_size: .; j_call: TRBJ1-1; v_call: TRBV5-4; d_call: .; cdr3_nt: TGTGCCAGCAGCTTGGTAGCGGGAGGTGAAGCTTTCTTT; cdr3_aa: CASSLVAGGEAFF
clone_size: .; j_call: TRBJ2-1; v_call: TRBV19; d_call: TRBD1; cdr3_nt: TGTGCCAGTAGCCCGAGACAGGGAACCTACAATGAGCAGTTCTTC; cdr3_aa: CASSPRQGTYNEQFF
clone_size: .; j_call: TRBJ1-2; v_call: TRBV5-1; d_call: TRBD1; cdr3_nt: TGCGCCAGCAGCTTAGAGGGACAGGGGCCGGGCGGCTACACCTTC; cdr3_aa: CASSLEGQGPGGYTF
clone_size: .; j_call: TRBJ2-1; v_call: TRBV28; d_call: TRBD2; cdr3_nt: TGTGCCAGCGGAACTAGCGGGAAGCACAATGAGCAGTTCTTC; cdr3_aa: CASGTSGKHNEQFF
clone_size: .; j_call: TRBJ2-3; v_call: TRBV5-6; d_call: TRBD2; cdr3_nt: TGTGCCAGCAGCTTGGTGGGCGGAGCGGGGGATACGCAGTATTTT; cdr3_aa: CASSLVGGAGDTQYF
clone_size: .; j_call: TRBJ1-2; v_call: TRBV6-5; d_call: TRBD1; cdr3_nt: TGTGCCAGCAGTCGACAGGGTGGCGAGAATGGCTACACCTTC; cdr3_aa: CASSRQGGENGYTF
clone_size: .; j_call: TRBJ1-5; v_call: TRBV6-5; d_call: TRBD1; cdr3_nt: TGTGCCAGCAGTTCACGCAGACAGGGCGTGTTGCAGCCCCAGCATTTT; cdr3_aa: CASSSRRQGVLQPQHF
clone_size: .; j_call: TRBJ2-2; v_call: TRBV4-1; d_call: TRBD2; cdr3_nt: TGCGCCAGCAGCCAGACGGGGGGGGCGAACACCGGGGAGCTGTTTTTT; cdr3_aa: CASSQTGGANTGELFF
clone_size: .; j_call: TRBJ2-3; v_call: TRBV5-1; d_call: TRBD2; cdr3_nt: TGCGCCAGCAGCGATTCCGGGACTAGCGGGATGGAGACGGATACGCAGTATTTT; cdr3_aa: CASSDSGTSGMETDTQYF
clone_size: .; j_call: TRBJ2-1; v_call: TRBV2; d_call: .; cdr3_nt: TGTGCCAGCAGTTACTTGGGGCGGGACAGAACCAATGAGCAGTTCTTC; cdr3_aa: CASSYLGRDRTNEQFF
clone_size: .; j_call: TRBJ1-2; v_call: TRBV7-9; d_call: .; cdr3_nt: TGTGCCAGCAGCTCCGACATTTTGTATGGCTACACCTTC; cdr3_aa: CASSSDILYGYTF
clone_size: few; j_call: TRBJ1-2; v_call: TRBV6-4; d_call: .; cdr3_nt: TGTGCCAGCTGGAAACATTCTGCTAACTATGGCTACACCTTC; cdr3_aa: CASWKHSANYGYTF
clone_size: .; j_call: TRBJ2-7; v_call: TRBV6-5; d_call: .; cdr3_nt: TGTGCCAGCAGCCTCGTCAGGACGGCTACCTACGAGCAGTACTTC; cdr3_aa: CASSLVRTATYEQYF
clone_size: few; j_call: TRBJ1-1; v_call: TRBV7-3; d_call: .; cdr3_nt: TGTGCCAGCAGCTTACAATTGAACACTGAAGCTTTCTTT; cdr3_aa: CASSLQLNTEAFF
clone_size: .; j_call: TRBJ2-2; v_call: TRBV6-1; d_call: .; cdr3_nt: TGTGCCAGCAGGCACACCCCGAACACCGGGGAGCTGTTTTTT; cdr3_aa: CASRHTPNTGELFF
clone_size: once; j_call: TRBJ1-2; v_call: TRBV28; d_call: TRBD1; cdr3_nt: TGTGCCAGCAGTCTAAGACAGGGATGGAGGTCCTACACCTTC; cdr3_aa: CASSLRQGWRSYTF
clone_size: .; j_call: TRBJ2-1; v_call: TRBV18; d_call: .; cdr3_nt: TGTGCCAGCTCACCACCTGGAGGGGTCACCTACAATGAGCAGTTCTTC; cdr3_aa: CASSPPGGVTYNEQFF
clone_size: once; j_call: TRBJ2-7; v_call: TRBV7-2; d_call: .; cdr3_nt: TGTGCCGCGGGGAGAAACTACGAGCAGTACTTC; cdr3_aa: CAAGRNYEQYF
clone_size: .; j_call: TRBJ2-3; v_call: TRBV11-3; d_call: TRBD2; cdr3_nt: TGTGCCAGCAGCTTAAGGGCGGGAGGAAGCACAGATACGCAGTATTTT; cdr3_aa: CASSLRAGGSTDTQYF
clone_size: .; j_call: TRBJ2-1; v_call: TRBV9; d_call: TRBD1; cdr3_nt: TGTGCCAGCAGCGTAGGCGGATCGGACAGGTACAATGAGCAGTTCTTC; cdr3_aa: CASSVGGSDRYNEQFF
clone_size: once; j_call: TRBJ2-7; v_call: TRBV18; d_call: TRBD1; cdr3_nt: TGTGCCAGCTCACCAAGGACAGGGAGTATCTACGAGCAGTACTTC; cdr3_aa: CASSPRTGSIYEQYF
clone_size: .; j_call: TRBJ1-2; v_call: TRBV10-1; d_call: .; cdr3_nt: TGCGCCAGCAGTGAGTCGCCAGACAACTATGGCTACACCTTC; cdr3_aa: CASSESPDNYGYTF
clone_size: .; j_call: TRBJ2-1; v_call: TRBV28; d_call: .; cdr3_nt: TGTGCCAGCAGTAAACCCGGACTGGGAAACAATGAGCAGTTCTTC; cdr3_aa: CASSKPGLGNNEQFF
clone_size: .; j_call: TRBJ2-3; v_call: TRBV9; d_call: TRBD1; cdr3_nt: TGTGCCAGCAGCGCGCTCGGACAGGGTGTGGATACGCAGTATTTT; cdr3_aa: CASSALGQGVDTQYF
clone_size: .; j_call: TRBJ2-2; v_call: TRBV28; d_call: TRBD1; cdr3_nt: TGTGCCAGCAGTCGTTCGGACAGGTACACCGGGGAGCTGTTTTTT; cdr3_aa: CASSRSDRYTGELFF
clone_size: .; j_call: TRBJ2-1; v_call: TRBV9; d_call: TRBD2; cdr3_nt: TGTGCCAGCAGCTCCCAGGGCTTTAGCGGGAGGGCCTCAGGCAATGAGCAGTTCTTC; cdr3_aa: CASSSQGFSGRASGNEQFF
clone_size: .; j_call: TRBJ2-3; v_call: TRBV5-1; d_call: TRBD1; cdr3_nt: TGCGCCAGCGGGGGACAGGGTGGCGATACGCAGTATTTT; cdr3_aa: CASGGQGGDTQYF
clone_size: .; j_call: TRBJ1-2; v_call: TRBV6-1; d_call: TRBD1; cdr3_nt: TGTGCCAGCAGCCCGACAGGGGGAGACTATGGCTACACCTTC; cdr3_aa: CASSPTGGDYGYTF
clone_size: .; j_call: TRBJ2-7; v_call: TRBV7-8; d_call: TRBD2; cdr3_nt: TGTGCCAGCAGCGTTAGCGGGAGGTCCTACGAGCAGTACTTC; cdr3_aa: CASSVSGRSYEQYF
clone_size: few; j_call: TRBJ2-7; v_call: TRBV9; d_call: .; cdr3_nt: TGTGCCAGCAGCGTAGGGGGGTCCTACGAGCAGTACTTC; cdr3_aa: CASSVGGSYEQYF
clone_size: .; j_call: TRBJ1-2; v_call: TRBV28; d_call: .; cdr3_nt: TGTGCCAGCAGTTTATTACAGGGTAACTATGGCTACACCTTC; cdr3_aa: CASSLLQGNYGYTF
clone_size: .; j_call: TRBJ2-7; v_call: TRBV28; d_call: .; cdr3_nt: TGTGCCAGCAGTCTACTACTTGGGACGGGTGGGGAGCAGTACTTC; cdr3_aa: CASSLLLGTGGEQYF
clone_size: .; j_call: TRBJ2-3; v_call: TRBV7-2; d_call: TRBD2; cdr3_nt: TGTGCCAGCAGCCCACTAGCGGGAGCGCAAGATACGCAGTATTTT; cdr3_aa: CASSPLAGAQDTQYF